Listed below are T cell receptor beta chains from one sample, sequenced in a study of blood T cell repertoires in COVID-19. Method: immunoSEQ multiplex PCR; TCRdb's copy keeps in-frame clones and lacks some. In the table there are 250,000 to 350,000 clones, around 90% of which are singletons. The sequencing sample was made of peripheral blood. These TCRs come from a woman aged 50 to 60 who had recovered from COVID-19. Both conserved end residues are trimmed from each CDR3. A D gene is named only where the DNA matches it firmly.

V,D,J,CDR3
TRBV15,TRBD2,TRBJ2-1,ATSRDLRGGNEQF
TRBV5-1,TRBD1,TRBJ1-5,ASSLQGNQPQH
TRBV18,TRBD1,TRBJ1-1,ASSRTGGNTEAF
TRBV5-5,.,TRBJ2-7,ASSYYVFHEQY
TRBV19,.,TRBJ1-2,ASSIGGWGNYGYT
TRBV2,.,TRBJ1-5,ASSAESNQPQH
TRBV11-2,TRBD1,TRBJ1-2,ASSWDSLYGYT
TRBV28,TRBD1,TRBJ2-3,ASRDSDTDTQY
TRBV6-5,TRBD1,TRBJ2-2,ASSSGGTPGELF
TRBV5-6,.,TRBJ2-1,ASSPAGGSSYNEQF
TRBV4-1,.,TRBJ2-4,ASSQGAVAKNIQY
TRBV4-3,TRBD2,TRBJ2-7,ASSQANLAGAVYEQY
TRBV19,.,TRBJ2-7,ASSTGRSYEQY
TRBV18,TRBD2,TRBJ2-5,ASSPVGSGVSHRETQY
TRBV11-2,.,TRBJ2-3,ASSPNNGADTQY
TRBV6-5,.,TRBJ1-2,ASSYSGALGGGYT
TRBV3-1/TRBV3-2,TRBD1,TRBJ1-2,ASSQSTGAGGYT
TRBV6-5,.,TRBJ2-3,ASRGGATQY
TRBV23-1,TRBD1,TRBJ2-1,ASSPNGGQGPYNEQF
TRBV30,TRBD1,TRBJ1-3,ALDRGTGNTIY